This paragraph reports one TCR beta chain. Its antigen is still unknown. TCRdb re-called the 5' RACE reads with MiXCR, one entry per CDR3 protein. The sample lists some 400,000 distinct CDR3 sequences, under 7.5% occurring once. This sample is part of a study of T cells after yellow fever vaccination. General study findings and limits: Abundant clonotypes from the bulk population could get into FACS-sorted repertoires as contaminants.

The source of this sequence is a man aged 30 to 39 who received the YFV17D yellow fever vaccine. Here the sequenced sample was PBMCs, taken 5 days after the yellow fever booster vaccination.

The DNA for the CDR3 is TGTGCCATCAGTGAAATCAAATTAGACTCCTCTTACCACTACGAGCAGTACTTC. Translated, it gives CAISEIKLDSSYHYEQYF. The chain links TRBV10-3 to TRBJ2-7, with D uncertain. This CDR3 spans 18 amino acids. V dropped 3 bases and J dropped 3 bases, with 24 bases sitting between them. In germline, CDR1 is ENHRY, CDR2 SYGVKD.